These 22 T cell receptor beta chains were all obtained from the same sample, sequenced in a study of T cell responses to AZD1222 COVID-19 vaccine. The assay was immunoSEQ multiplex PCR, and TCRdb's table has in-frame clones only and misses some. Of around 200,000 clones listed, 88% are singletons. The sample consisted of peripheral blood, taken on day 0 of AZD1222 vaccination. The receptors stem from an adult in good health.

This chain joins TRBV12-5 and TRBJ1-3, with D uncertain. V was clipped by 1 base and J by 12 bases, with 10 bases between them. Germline V gene sequence: CDR1 LGHNT, CDR2 FRNRAP. This CDR3 comprises 12 residues. The CDR3 DNA follows: TGTGCTAGTGGTTTGGGGTCGTTCAACATATATTTT. It specifies CASGLGSFNIYF. The variable domain in full, completed from reference TRBV12-5 and TRBJ1-3, reads DARVTQTPRHKVTEMGQEVTMRCQPILGHNTVFWYRQTMMQGLELLAYFRNRAPLDDSGMPKDRFSAEMPDATLATLKIQPSEPRDSAVYFCASGLGSFNIYFGEGSWLTVV.

Written as DNA, the CDR3 is TGTGCCAGCAGTTTTGACGGCCCTAATGAAAAACTGTTTTTT. Translating it yields CASSFDGPNEKLFF. This chain joins TRBV5-4 and TRBJ1-4; D remains ambiguous. The CDR3 covers 14 residues. Germline V lookup: CDR1 SGHNT, CDR2 YYREEE (reference sequence). V was cut by 5 bases and J by 3 bases, with 11 bases left in between. Full variable domain (remainder filled in from reference TRBV5-4 and TRBJ1-4): ETGVTQSPTHLIKTRGQQVTLRCSSQSGHNTVSWYQQALGQGPQFIFQYYREEENGRGNFPPRFSGLQFPNYSSELNVNALELDDSALYLCASSFDGPNEKLFFGSGTQLSVL.

CDR3 residues: CASSSPGRSPLHF. The CDR3 bases are TGTGCCAGCAGCTCCCCGGGGCGTTCACCCCTCCACTTT. The V and J genes are TRBV3-1 (or the pseudogene TRBV3-2) and TRBJ1-6, with a possible D match to TRBD1 (5 bases). There are 13 residues in the CDR3. The V and J ends lost 5 bases and 9 bases respectively, with 11 bases between them. The germline V gene encodes CDR1 LGHDT and CDR2 YNNKEL (reference sequence).

The chain couples TRBV9 to TRBJ1-4; D uncertain. The CDR3 spans 14 residues. In germline, CDR1 is SGDLS, CDR2 YYNGEE. Deletions cut 0 bases from V and 7 bases from J, with 10 bases between. The DNA of the CDR3 is TGTGCCAGCAGCGTAGACGTGGGAGGTGAAAAACTGTTTTTT. Protein sequence: CASSVDVGGEKLFF.

The chain carries TRBV3-1 (or the pseudogene TRBV3-2) and TRBJ2-7; maybe TRBD1 (5 bases). V lost 0 bases to trimming and J lost 4 bases, with 16 bases between them. The CDR3 runs to 16 residues. Germline CDR1 LGHDT, CDR2 YNNKEL (reference sequence). As DNA, the CDR3 is TGTGCCAGCAGCCAAGATCTTGGGAAGGGGCCTTACGAGCAGTACTTC. Protein product: CASSQDLGKGPYEQYF.

This clone was picked up a small number of times. The V gene is TRBV20-1, the J gene TRBJ2-5, with D unresolved. The CDR3 has 11 residues. Between the trimmed V and J ends, which lost 5 bases and 4 bases, there was a span of 8 bases. CDR1 DFQATT and CDR2 SNEGSKA come from the germline V gene (reference sequence). Written as DNA, the CDR3 is TGCAGTGCTCACTGGGGAGAGACCCAGTACTTC. Translated, it gives CSAHWGETQYF.

This chain uses TRBV6-5 with TRBJ2-1; D is possibly TRBD1 (5 bases). The CDR3 contains 15 residues. CDR1 MNHEY and CDR2 SVGAGI come from the germline V gene. Trimming left V 6 bases short and J 3 bases short, with 15 bases between. The CDR3 spells CASRTDSSNYNEQFF. In DNA form, the CDR3 reads TGTGCCAGCAGAACAGACAGTTCTAACTACAATGAGCAGTTCTTC.

CDR3 nucleotides: TGTGCCAGCAGCCAAGAGGTTCAGGGAAGCTACGAGCAGTACTTC. Translation gives CASSQEVQGSYEQYF. The rearrangement uses TRBV4-2 and TRBJ2-7, with a possible D match to TRBD1 (5 bases). Germline assignment: CDR1 LGHNA and CDR2 YNFKEQ. V dropped 0 bases and J dropped 3 bases, with 12 bases sitting between them. CDR3 length: 15 amino acids.

This clone occurred a few times. The chain employs TRBV2 and TRBJ2-5; D possibly uses TRBD1 or TRBD2 (7 bases each). This CDR3 comprises 15 residues. Per germline, CDR1 SNHLY and CDR2 FYNNEI. Trimming removed 6 bases at V and 5 bases at J, with 19 bases between. CDR3 region: CASSPGEGASETQYF. Written as DNA, the CDR3 is TGTGCCAGCAGCCCTGGGGAGGGGGCGTCGGAGACCCAGTACTTC.

This clone has only one observation. The chain recombines TRBV28 with TRBJ2-7; TRBD2 matches 16 bases. The CDR3 sequence is 17 residues long. V shed 5 bases and J 6 bases; nucleotides not matched to a gene: 10. The V gene's germline CDR1 is MDHEN and CDR2 SYDVKM. CDR3 protein: CASSGTSGGVTVLEQYF. The CDR3, as DNA: TGTGCCAGCAGTGGGACTAGCGGGGGGGTTACGGTCCTCGAGCAGTACTTC.

J is TRBJ2-7 and V is TRBV28, with TRBD1 as a possible D gene (6 bases). CDR3 length equals 15 residues. Trimming took off 6 bases at V and 0 bases at J, with 15 bases between the two ends. Germline-derived CDR1 and CDR2 are MDHEN and SYDVKM. The CDR3 DNA reads as TGTGCCAGCAGCCTCGCAGGGGCCTTCTCCTACGAGCAGTACTTC. It yields the protein CASSLAGAFSYEQYF.

V gene TRBV27 combines with J gene TRBJ1-1, with D perhaps matching TRBD1 (5 bases). The V end was cut by 6 bases, the J end by 1 base, with 9 bases between. The CDR3 covers 13 residues. The germline V gene has CDR1 MNHEY and CDR2 SMNVEV (reference sequence). Written as DNA, the CDR3 is TGTGCCAGCAGCTTCGGGGCGAACACTGAAGCTTTCTTT. Translated: CASSFGANTEAFF.

The chain has TRBV6-5 and TRBJ1-1; D call uncertain. This CDR3 region has 14 residues. Germline V CDR1 and CDR2: MNHEY, SVGAGI. Trimming left V 6 bases short and J 1 base short, with 12 bases between. The DNA of the CDR3 is TGTGCCAGCAGCCGAGGACCTCCGAACACTGAAGCTTTCTTT. Its translation: CASSRGPPNTEAFF.

This clone is a singleton in its sample. The chain couples TRBV23-1 to TRBJ2-7, with TRBD2 identical over 10 bases. TRBV23-1 is treated as an ORF (open reading frame) with a function not yet certain. The CDR3 is made up of 12 amino acids. Trimming took 8 bases from V and 4 from J; bases not matched to a gene: 2. This chain's CDR3 is CASGLAVYEQYF. The CDR3 DNA reads TGCGCCAGCGGACTAGCGGTATACGAGCAGTACTTC.

The chain combines TRBV14 with TRBJ2-5; 9 nucleotides align to TRBD2. J was trimmed by 1 base and V by 0 bases; bases with no gene match: 3. Germline CDR1 reads SGHDN; CDR2 reads FVKESK. This CDR3 comprises 16 residues. CDR3 loop: CASSQDERGAQETQYF. CDR3 nucleotide sequence: TGTGCCAGCAGCCAAGATGAGCGGGGGGCCCAAGAGACCCAGTACTTC.

V usage is TRBV9 and J usage is TRBJ1-4; no definite D call. The CDR3 is made up of 12 amino acids. Germline V gives CDR1 SGDLS, CDR2 YYNGEE. V was trimmed by 3 bases and J by 5 bases, leaving 5 bases between them. The CDR3: CASSAENEKLFF. The CDR3 region has the DNA TGTGCCAGCAGCGCCGAGAATGAAAAACTGTTTTTT.

The rearrangement links TRBV10-3 to TRBJ1-1; D is uncertain. The CDR3 runs 13 residues. Germline CDR1 reads ENHRY; CDR2 reads SYGVKD. V gave up 2 bases and J gave up 5 bases, with 9 bases separating them. The CDR3 nucleotides are TGTGCCATCAGTGAGGGGGATTTTACTGAAGCTTTCTTT. Translated: CAISEGDFTEAFF.

Worth noting for this clone: The sample carries other DNA sequences with the same CDR3. The chain carries TRBV5-8 and TRBJ1-1; tentative D call: TRBD1 (6 bases). CDR1 is SGHTS and CDR2 is YDEGEE in the germline V gene. The CDR3 runs 12 residues. V dropped 1 base and J dropped 7 bases, with 8 bases sitting between them. The CDR3 loop reads CASSLHRVEAFF. The DNA of the CDR3 is TGTGCCAGCAGCTTGCACAGGGTTGAAGCTTTCTTT.

This rearrangement joins TRBV19 to TRBJ1-1; the match to TRBD1 covers 9 bases. The CDR3 runs to 14 residues. CDR1 is LNHDA and CDR2 is SQIVND in the germline V gene (reference sequence). J was trimmed by 10 bases and V by 3 bases; bases with no gene match: 9. For the CDR3, the DNA is TGTGCCAGTAGTATGAGCCGGGACAGGGTGGCAGCTTTCTTT. Its protein is CASSMSRDRVAAFF.

This chain links TRBV5-6 with TRBJ1-5; D call uncertain. Germline-derived CDR1 and CDR2 are SGHDT and YYEEEE. This CDR3 contains 15 residues. With 5 bases removed from V and 0 bases from J, the gap between germline ends came to 12 bases. The CDR3: CASRSSLASNQPQHF. The CDR3 region has the DNA TGTGCCAGCAGGAGTAGTCTGGCTAGCAATCAGCCCCAGCATTTT. The variable domain in full, with the rest retrieved from reference TRBV5-6 and TRBJ1-5, is DAGVTQSPTHLIKTRGQQVTLRCSPKSGHDTVSWYQQALGQGPQFIFQYYEEEERQRGNFPDRFSGHQFPNYSSELNVNALLLGDSALYLCASRSSLASNQPQHFGDGTRLSIL.

This clone was found many times. The rearrangement uses TRBV11-3 and TRBJ2-7; D remains unclear. Trimming pared 4 bases from V and 4 bases from J, leaving 5 bases between. Per the germline V gene, CDR1 is SGHNT and CDR2 is YENEEA. The length of the CDR3 is 11 residues. As DNA, the CDR3 is TGTGCCAGCAGCTCCGGATACGAGCAGTACTTC. Translating gives CASSSGYEQYF.

This clone was seen a handful of times. The V call is TRBV7-3, the J call TRBJ1-1; 10 bases map to TRBD1. CDR1 and CDR2 from the germline V gene are SGHTA and FQGTGA. The CDR3 is made up of 15 amino acids. The junction had 12 bases not matched to a gene; V was cut back by 10 bases and J by 4 bases. DNA of the CDR3: TGTGCCACCGCGGGACAGGGGAGCGTGGGCACTGAAGCTTTCTTT. This translates into CATAGQGSVGTEAFF.